Listed here are 12 T cell receptor beta chains from one sample, sequenced in a study of blood T cell repertoires in COVID-19. Method: immunoSEQ multiplex PCR; TCRdb's copy keeps in-frame clones and lacks some. The sample consists of over 20,000 clones, about 86% of them appearing once. Sequencing was carried out using peripheral blood. The receptor source for this set is a man aged 65 to 85 with acute or convalescent COVID-19.

The rearrangement uses TRBV15 and TRBJ2-5; a weak D match, TRBD1 (5 bases). This CDR3 comprises 13 residues. Trimming took 8 bases from V and 3 from J, leaving 13 bases between them. Germline CDR1 and CDR2: LNHNV and YYDKDF (reference sequence). The CDR3: CATDEGDKETQYF. CDR3 in DNA: TGTGCCACCGACGAAGGGGATAAAGAGACCCAGTACTTC.

In its sample, this clone was seen a few times. V and J are TRBV7-2 and TRBJ2-4, with TRBD2 as a possible D gene (7 bases). The CDR3 runs 15 residues. V was pared by 2 bases and J by 8 bases, with 16 bases between. The V gene's germline CDR1 is SGHTA and CDR2 FQGNSA. The CDR3 reads CASSLLGGRFDIQYF. In DNA, the CDR3 is TGTGCCAGCAGCTTATTGGGGGGGCGATTTGACATTCAGTACTTC.

This chain links TRBV10-3 with TRBJ1-2; 7 nucleotides align to TRBD1. The CDR3 contains 15 residues. Trimming at V came to 5 bases and at J to 3 bases, leaving 9 bases not matched to a gene. Germline CDR1 and CDR2: ENHRY and SYGVKD. The CDR3 region is CAISQGGSGDYGYTF. Here the CDR3 DNA reads TGTGCCATCAGTCAGGGGGGATCGGGGGACTATGGCTACACCTTC.

The chain combines TRBV10-3 with TRBJ2-3, with TRBD2 matching 8 bases. V lost 6 bases, J lost 0 bases, and 8 bases stayed unmatched. The CDR3 runs 16 residues. Per the germline V gene, CDR1 is ENHRY and CDR2 is SYGVKD. In DNA form, the CDR3 reads TGTGCCATCAGGACCTTAGCGGGATCTAGCACAGATACGCAGTATTTT. Encoded protein: CAIRTLAGSSTDTQYF.

The chain is built from TRBV27 and TRBJ1-1; the match to TRBD1 covers 7 bases. The CDR3 totals 14 residues. Trimming at V came to 3 bases and at J to 1 base, leaving 2 bases not matched to a gene. CDR1 is MNHEY, CDR2 SMNVEV, per germline (reference sequence). CDR3 sequence (DNA): TGTGCCAGCAGTTTTTACAGGGGGAACACTGAAGCTTTCTTT. Protein: CASSFYRGNTEAFF.

The chain is built from TRBV11-2 and TRBJ1-2, with a tentative D call TRBD1 (5 bases). The CDR3 contains 13 residues. Trimming pared 6 bases from V and 8 bases from J, leaving 16 bases between. From germline, CDR1 is SGHAT and CDR2 FQNNGV. The CDR3 DNA is TGTGCCAGCAGTCTAGAGTCAGGGTCCGGCTACACCTTC. Encoded protein: CASSLESGSGYTF.

V gene TRBV4-3 combines with J gene TRBJ2-1; 8 positions match TRBD2. V was pared by 1 base and J by 8 bases, with 13 bases of the junction left unmatched. From germline, CDR1 is LGHNA and CDR2 YSLEER. The CDR3 extends over 17 amino acids. CDR3 sequence reads: CASSQGFLAGGGDEQFF. The CDR3 coding sequence is TGCGCCAGCAGCCAAGGATTTCTAGCGGGCGGCGGGGATGAGCAGTTCTTC.

V is TRBV5-3 and J is TRBJ1-5, with 10 bases that match TRBD1. TRBV5-3 is assigned to the ORF class and has an uncertain function. After removal of 3 bases from V and 2 bases from J, the junction contained 11 bases not matched to a gene. The CDR3 runs 18 residues. CDR3 in amino acids: CARSWAGQGRCGNQPQHF. Here the CDR3 DNA reads TGTGCCAGAAGCTGGGCGGGACAGGGGAGATGCGGCAATCAGCCCCAGCATTTT.

The chain joins TRBV5-1 to TRBJ1-5; 7 bases match TRBD1. This CDR3 contains 15 residues. In germline, CDR1 is SGHRS, CDR2 YFSETQ. The junction had 7 bases not matched to a gene; V was cut back by 4 bases and J by 3 bases. Here the CDR3 DNA reads TGCGCCAGCAGCCTCCAGACAGGGCACAATCAGCCCCAGCATTTT. Translated, it gives CASSLQTGHNQPQHF.

This chain links TRBV4-2 with TRBJ2-5, with 8 bases aligning to TRBD1. Trimming took 0 bases from V and 4 from J; bases not matched to a gene: 1. The CDR3 spans 14 residues. CDR1 is LGHNA, CDR2 YNFKEQ, per germline. The DNA for the CDR3 is TGTGCCAGCAGCCAAGACAGGGGGCGAGAGACCCAGTACTTC. It translates to CASSQDRGRETQYF.

The chain links TRBV3-1 (or the pseudogene TRBV3-2) to TRBJ2-7, with TRBD2 matching over 9 bases. The CDR3 loop spans 14 amino acids. Germline-derived CDR1 and CDR2 are LGHDT and YNNKEL (reference sequence). V dropped 4 bases and J dropped 2; count of bases not matched to a gene: 3. The CDR3 sequence: CASSLTSGTYEQYF. The CDR3 region has the DNA TGTGCCAGCAGCCTGACTAGCGGAACCTACGAGCAGTACTTC.

This clone was picked up a small number of times. This rearrangement joins TRBV27 to TRBJ2-1; no clear D gene. V was shortened by 0 bases and J by 9 bases, with 6 bases between the two germline ends. The CDR3 contains 12 residues. Germline CDR1 MNHEY, CDR2 SMNVEV (reference sequence). The CDR3: CASSLSFGEQFF. CDR3 nucleotides: TGTGCCAGCAGTTTATCGTTCGGTGAGCAGTTCTTC.